Following are 17 T cell receptor beta chains from one sample sequenced in a study of blood T cell repertoires in COVID-19 (TCRdb year 2020). Library preparation employed the immunoSEQ multiplex PCR assay. In TCRdb, the immuneACCESS table is reduced to in-frame sequences with V and J assigned. These tables do not hold every clone; where another copy was compared, an unresolved V gene accounts for under half, and the others remain unexplained. This sample holds about 51,000 clones; roughly 84% were observed only once. The ten top clones hold 4% to 5% of the sample. Sample: peripheral blood. These receptor sequences come from a man aged 80 or over with active COVID-19.

The chain carries TRBV6-4 and TRBJ2-3; TRBD2 agrees at 8 bases. CDR1 and CDR2 from the germline V gene are MRHNA and SNTAGT. The V and J ends lost 0 bases and 1 base, in that order; junction bases with no gene match: 6. This CDR3 spans 17 amino acids. The CDR3 sequence is CASSDSSGTTGTDTQYF. The CDR3 DNA sequence: TGTGCCAGCAGTGACTCTAGCGGGACTACCGGCACAGATACGCAGTATTTT.

V usage is TRBV4-2 and J usage is TRBJ2-1, with D hard to call. Germline lookup yields CDR1 LGHNA and CDR2 YNFKEQ. The CDR3 loop spans 11 amino acids. Trimming removed 7 bases at V and 5 bases at J, with 6 bases between. The CDR3 DNA reads as TGTGCCAGCACATTAGACAATGAGCAGTTCTTC. Its protein is CASTLDNEQFF.

The chain's CDR3 is CASSLGGIQAYEQYF. The CDR3 bases are TGTGCCAGCAGTTTGGGGGGAATTCAAGCCTACGAGCAGTACTTC. The chain links TRBV28 to TRBJ2-7; perhaps TRBD2 as D (6 bases). Trimming took off 3 bases at V and 2 bases at J, with 14 bases between the two ends. This CDR3 contains 15 residues. The V gene's germline CDR1 is MDHEN and CDR2 SYDVKM. The variable domain in full, with the rest retrieved from reference TRBV28 and TRBJ2-7, is DVKVTQSSRYLVKRTGEKVFLECVQDMDHENMFWYRQDPGLGLRLIYFSYDVKMKEKGDIPEGYSVSREKKERFSLILESASTNQTSMYLCASSLGGIQAYEQYFGPGTRLTVT.

The genes are TRBV28 and TRBJ2-7, with TRBD2 matching 8 bases. The V gene's germline CDR1 is MDHEN and CDR2 SYDVKM. The CDR3 spans 15 residues. Trimming cost V 7 bases and J 0 bases; bases outside gene matches: 8. CDR3 loop: CASNLPGLGSYEQYF. CDR3 nucleotide sequence: TGTGCCAGCAACCTACCGGGACTAGGCTCCTACGAGCAGTACTTC.

The rearrangement uses TRBV28 and TRBJ1-5, with TRBD1 matching 7 bases. CDR1 is MDHEN, CDR2 SYDVKM, per germline. The trim removed 5 bases at V and 4 bases at J, leaving 14 bases unmatched. The CDR3 contains 17 residues. In DNA, the CDR3 is TGTGCCAGCAGTCCCCCCCCTCTGGGACAGATAAATCAGCCCCAGCATTTT. This gives the protein CASSPPPLGQINQPQHF.

The rearrangement links TRBV6-5 to TRBJ1-5, with unresolved D. Between the trimmed V and J ends, which lost 10 bases and 0 bases, there was a span of 10 bases. The CDR3 has 13 amino acids. Germline loops: CDR1 MNHEY, CDR2 SVGAGI. The CDR3 loop is CATLRASNQPQHF. CDR3 nucleotide sequence: TGTGCCACCCTGAGGGCTAGCAATCAGCCCCAGCATTTT.

The CDR3 DNA reads as TGTGCCAGCAGGGGGGCGCGGGAGGAAGAGACCCAGTACTTC. This codes for CASRGAREEETQYF. The chain joins TRBV11-3 to TRBJ2-5; 8 bases match TRBD2. Germline V CDR1 and CDR2: SGHNT, YENEEA. V was clipped by 6 bases and J by 3 bases; unmatched bases: 6. The CDR3 spans 14 residues.

The chain links TRBV24-1 to TRBJ2-3; 7 positions agree with TRBD1. The length of the CDR3 is 14 residues. From germline, CDR1 is KGHDR and CDR2 SFDVKD. The J segment lost 6 bases and the V segment lost 7 bases, leaving 9 bases of the junction unmatched. The CDR3 protein is CATSRDRTSDTQYF. CDR3 bases: TGTGCCACCAGCAGGGACAGAACTTCCGATACGCAGTATTTT.

The chain joins TRBV11-2 to TRBJ2-2, with D perhaps TRBD1 (5 bases). The V end was cut by 6 bases, the J end by 7 bases, with 21 bases between. Germline CDR1 and CDR2: SGHAT and FQNNGV. CDR3 length equals 16 residues. CDR3 residues: CASRTGLKGFSGELFF. In DNA, the CDR3 is TGTGCCAGCAGGACGGGCCTAAAGGGGTTTAGCGGGGAGCTGTTTTTT.

V usage is TRBV10-3 and J usage is TRBJ1-5; TRBD1 aligns across 9 bases. The V and J ends lost 0 bases and 6 bases, in that order; junction bases with no gene match: 9. The CDR3 runs 17 residues. Germline-derived CDR1 and CDR2 are ENHRY and SYGVKD. The CDR3: CAISESTTGQGSQPQHF. The CDR3 coding sequence is TGTGCCATCAGTGAGTCGACCACGGGACAGGGCTCTCAGCCCCAGCATTTT.

This sequence joins TRBV7-8 and TRBJ2-3; D remains ambiguous. Germline-derived CDR1 and CDR2 are SGHVS and FQNEAQ. CDR3 length: 12 amino acids. The germline V and J ends were trimmed by 5 bases and 4 bases, with 7 bases remaining between them. The DNA of the CDR3 is TGTGCCAGCAGCCTTTATGCAGATACGCAGTATTTT. Its translation is CASSLYADTQYF.

The gene calls are TRBV9 and TRBJ1-2; D not certain. The CDR3 is made up of 14 amino acids. CDR1 and CDR2 (germline): SGDLS, YYNGEE. Trimming left V 0 bases short and J 1 base short, with 7 bases between. CDR3 in DNA: TGTGCCAGCAGCGTAGGGGAGGGTAACTATGGCTACACCTTC. Its translation: CASSVGEGNYGYTF.

In its sample, this clone was seen a few times. The chain's CDR3 is CASSEYGGGSGNTIYF. Written as DNA, the CDR3 is TGTGCCAGCAGTGAATATGGGGGGGGCTCTGGAAACACCATATATTTT. The V gene is TRBV6-1, the J gene TRBJ1-3; tentatively, D is TRBD1 (5 bases). Germline CDR1 MNHNS, CDR2 SASEGT. This CDR3 has 16 residues. V was cut by 2 bases and J by 0 bases, with 11 bases left in between.

The rearrangement links TRBV7-9 to TRBJ2-5; 7 bases fit TRBD2. The CDR3 runs to 14 residues. Germline assignment: CDR1 SEHNR and CDR2 FQNEAQ (reference sequence). J was trimmed by 5 bases and V by 4 bases; bases with no gene match: 7. As DNA, the CDR3 is TGTGCCAGCAGCTGGGGGGAGGGTTCTGAGACCCAGTACTTC. Translating gives CASSWGEGSETQYF.

Points on this clone: Other DNA sequences in the sample encode the same CDR3. This chain links TRBV7-2 with TRBJ2-3; 11 bases align to TRBD2. Germline CDR1 SGHTA, CDR2 FQGNSA. The CDR3 has 17 residues. Germline trimming cut 4 bases from V and 3 bases from J; bases unmatched to any gene: 9. The CDR3: CASSWKTSGRGTDTQYF. CDR3 nucleotide sequence: TGTGCCAGCAGCTGGAAAACTAGCGGGAGAGGTACAGATACGCAGTATTTT.

The chain recombines TRBV2 with TRBJ1-2; tentative D call: TRBD1 (6 bases). This CDR3 is 14 amino acids long. The germline V and J ends were trimmed by 4 bases and 8 bases, with 17 bases remaining between them. CDR1 is SNHLY, CDR2 FYNNEI, per germline. CDR3 nucleotides: TGTGCCAGCAGTGTCCTACAGGGTATGAGGGGCTACACCTTC. Translated: CASSVLQGMRGYTF.

This clone was detected a few times. V usage is TRBV11-2 and J usage is TRBJ2-1, with 8 nucleotides matching TRBD1. The CDR3 extends over 16 amino acids. V shed 5 bases and J 1 base; nucleotides not matched to a gene: 7. Germline CDR1 is SGHAT and CDR2 is FQNNGV. The chain's CDR3 is CASSHRQGKSYNEQFF. CDR3 DNA: TGTGCCAGCAGCCACAGACAGGGGAAATCCTACAATGAGCAGTTCTTC.